This section outlines one T cell receptor beta chain sequence together with its context. Its antigen is currently not known. The junction does not match germline at one end; this may be a read error. From a lookup of the germline V gene (reference sequence), CDR1 and CDR2 are SSHAT and FNYEAQ. The CDR3 runs 17 residues from the cysteine to the phenylalanine. The CDR3 DNA has 51 bases and is translated from base 1. To demonstrate the VDJtools post-analysis software, the study profiled TCR beta repertoires from the peripheral blood of about a dozen young patients with multiple sclerosis. The patients with multiple sclerosis were children and adolescents between roughly 6 and 17 years of age. This sample was taken from a study of post-analysis software for immune sequencing data (dated by TCRdb to about 2015). Describing the broader study: Disease courses on record covered relapsing-remitting, secondary progressive and progressive-relapsing multiple sclerosis, though some patients had no subtype annotation. The patient repertoires were set against 10 or so previously published healthy control repertoires from donors whose ages ranged from about 6 to 27 years. A subset of samples was prepared in parallel using single-end sample barcoding, then pooled and co-amplified after Illumina adapter ligation. On the study overall, not on this receptor specifically: Normalized Chao1 diversity was significantly lower in multiple sclerosis patients than controls, suggesting substantial peripheral T-cell clonal expansion. Direct clustering with F measure revealed strong co-clustering of samples prepared in the same batch, which led to a batch-effect correction. Roughly 5 TRBV segments, including TRBV5-6, TRBV5-1 and TRBV20-1, were significantly more frequent in patients than controls. The multiple sclerosis patient group was slightly younger than the control group.

The receptor library was made with PCR. The sequencing machine was an Illumina HiSeq 2500. To reduce PCR and sequencing biases, unique molecular identifiers were incorporated into the TCR beta cDNA libraries. Per 1 to 10 million input T cells, some 500,000 cDNA molecules were obtained, such that each molecule approximated one T cell. The patient libraries were prepared and sequenced with the same protocol used for the earlier healthy control dataset. Within a given batch, samples were prepared together, multiplexed and sequenced on the same HiSeq lane. The authors processed their data as follows. Raw barcoded reads were processed with MIGEC, and single-read molecular identifier groups were discarded before consensus assembly and CDR3 extraction. Clonotype tables were post-analysed with VDJtools, and diversity was normalized by down-sampling all datasets to the smallest sample size. To correct batch-related cross-sample contamination, repertoire overlap clustering matched CDR3 amino acid sequences but not nucleotide sequences. TCRdb ran its own pipeline on the public reads, namely fastp trimming at Q25 and MiXCR clone calling, and kept in-frame beta chains. Records with the same CDR3 protein are collapsed into one entry carrying the most frequent genes and DNA. Clone size and V and J calls follow TCRdb, not the original study. This sample comprises around 770,000 distinct CDR3 sequences, 46% of them detected only once. In total, the top ten clones hold 4% to 5% of the sample.

The V gene is TRBV7-7 and the J gene is TRBJ1-2; the D gene cannot be named for sure. This sequence was found in a girl aged 5-17 years with multiple sclerosis. Sequencing was carried out using blood. The CDR3 sequence is CASSNRLGNLLNYGYTF. The nucleotide sequence is given as TGTGCTAGCAGCAACAGACTTGGAAACCTTTTAAACTATGGCTACACCTTC.